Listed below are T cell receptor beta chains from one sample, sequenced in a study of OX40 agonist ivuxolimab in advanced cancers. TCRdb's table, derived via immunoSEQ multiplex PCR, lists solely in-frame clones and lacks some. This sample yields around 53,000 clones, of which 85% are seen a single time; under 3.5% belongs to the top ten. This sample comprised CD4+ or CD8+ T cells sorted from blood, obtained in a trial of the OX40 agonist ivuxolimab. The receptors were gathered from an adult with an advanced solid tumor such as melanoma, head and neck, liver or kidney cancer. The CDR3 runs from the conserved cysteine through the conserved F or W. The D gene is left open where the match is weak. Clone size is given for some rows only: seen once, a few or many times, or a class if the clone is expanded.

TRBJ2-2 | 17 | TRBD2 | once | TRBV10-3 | CAISDTGLASNTGELFF | TGTGCCATCAGTGATACGGGACTAGCGTCGAACACCGGGGAGCTGTTTTTT
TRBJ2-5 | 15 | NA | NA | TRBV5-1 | CASSLQGRTGETQYF | TGCGCCAGCAGCTTGCAGGGCAGGACTGGGGAGACCCAGTACTTC
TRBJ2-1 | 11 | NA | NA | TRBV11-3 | CASTSYNEQFF | TGTGCCAGCACCAGTTACAATGAGCAGTTCTTC
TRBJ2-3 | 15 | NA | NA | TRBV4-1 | CASSHLGLGTDTQYF | TGCGCCAGCAGCCACCTCGGGTTGGGGACAGATACGCAGTATTTT
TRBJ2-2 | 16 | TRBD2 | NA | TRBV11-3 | CASSLAAGARYGELFF | TGTGCCAGCAGCTTAGCAGCGGGGGCCCGATACGGGGAGCTGTTTTTT
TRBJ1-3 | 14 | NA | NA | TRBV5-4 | CASSLAGLGNTIYF | TGTGCCAGCAGCTTGGCCGGGCTGGGAAACACCATATATTTT
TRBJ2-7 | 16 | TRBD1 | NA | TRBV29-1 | CSVVGATGGYSYEQYF | TGCAGCGTTGTTGGGGCGACAGGGGGCTACTCCTACGAGCAGTACTTC
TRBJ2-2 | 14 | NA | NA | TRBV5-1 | CASSLDSLVGELFF | TGCGCCAGCAGCTTGGACAGTCTGGTCGGGGAGCTGTTTTTT
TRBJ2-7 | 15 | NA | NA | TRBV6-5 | CASSYLSTNRYEQYF | TGTGCCAGCAGTTACTTATCGACGAACCGCTACGAGCAGTACTTC
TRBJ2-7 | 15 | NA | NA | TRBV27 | CASSLTGFSNYEQYF | TGTGCCAGCAGTTTAACAGGGTTCTCCAACTACGAGCAGTACTTC
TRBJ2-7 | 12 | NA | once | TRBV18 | CASSLPGEKQYF | TGTGCCAGCTCACTCCCTGGGGAAAAGCAGTACTTC
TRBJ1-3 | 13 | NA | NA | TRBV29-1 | CSVKDSSGNTIYF | TGCAGCGTAAAGGACAGTTCTGGAAACACCATATATTTT
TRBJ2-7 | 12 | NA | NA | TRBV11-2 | CASSLDRNEQYF | TGTGCCAGCAGCTTAGATCGAAACGAGCAGTACTTC
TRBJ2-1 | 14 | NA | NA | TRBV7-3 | CASSLIDRDNEQFF | TGTGCCAGCAGCTTAATAGACCGGGACAATGAGCAGTTCTTC
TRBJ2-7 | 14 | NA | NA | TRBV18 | CASSEDSVSYEQYF | TGTGCCAGCTCCGAGGACAGTGTGTCCTACGAGCAGTACTTC
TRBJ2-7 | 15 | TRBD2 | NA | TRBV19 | CASSPIAGAAYEQYF | TGTGCCAGTAGTCCCATAGCGGGAGCGGCCTACGAGCAGTACTTC
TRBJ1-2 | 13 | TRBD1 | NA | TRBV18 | CASSPRGQEGYTF | TGTGCCAGCTCACCAAGGGGGCAGGAGGGCTACACCTTC
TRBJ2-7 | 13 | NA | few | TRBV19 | CASSMYISYEQYF | TGTGCCAGTAGTATGTACATCTCCTACGAGCAGTACTTC
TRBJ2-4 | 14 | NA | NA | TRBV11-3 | CASSLGGNKNIQYF | TGTGCCAGCAGCTTAGGAGGGAACAAAAACATTCAGTACTTC
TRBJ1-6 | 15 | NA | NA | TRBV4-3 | CASSQDKTENSPLHF | TGCGCCAGCAGCCAAGATAAAACTGAGAATTCACCCCTCCACTTT
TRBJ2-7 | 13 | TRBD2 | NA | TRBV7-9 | CASSSSTSDEQYF | TGTGCCAGCAGCTCCAGCACTAGCGACGAGCAGTACTTC
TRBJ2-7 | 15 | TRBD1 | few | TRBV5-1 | CASSLLGQLPYEQYF | TGCGCCAGCAGCTTACTGGGACAGCTTCCCTACGAGCAGTACTTC
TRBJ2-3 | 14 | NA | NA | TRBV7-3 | CASSSGVSTDTQYF | TGTGCCAGCAGCTCCGGGGTTTCCACAGATACGCAGTATTTT
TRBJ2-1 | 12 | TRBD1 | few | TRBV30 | CALDRVYNEQFF | TGTGCCTTGGACAGGGTTTACAATGAGCAGTTCTTC
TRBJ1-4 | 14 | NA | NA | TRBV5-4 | CASSSGPGIEKLFF | TGTGCCAGCAGCTCCGGGCCAGGGATCGAAAAACTGTTTTTT
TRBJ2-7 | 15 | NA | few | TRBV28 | CASSLSGRDSYEQYF | TGTGCCAGCAGTTTATCAGGGAGGGACAGCTACGAGCAGTACTTC
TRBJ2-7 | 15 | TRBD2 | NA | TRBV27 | CASRSSGALSYEQYF | TGTGCCAGCAGGTCTAGCGGGGCCCTCTCCTACGAGCAGTACTTC
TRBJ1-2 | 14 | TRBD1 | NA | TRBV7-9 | CASSLIKQGDGYTF | TGTGCCAGCAGCTTAATAAAACAGGGGGATGGCTACACCTTC
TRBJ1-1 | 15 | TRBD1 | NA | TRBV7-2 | CASSSQQGASVKAFF | TGTGCCAGCAGCTCCCAACAGGGGGCGTCAGTTAAAGCTTTCTTT
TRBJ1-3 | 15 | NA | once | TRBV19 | CASSIDRSSGNTIYF | TGTGCCAGTAGTATTGACAGGTCATCAGGAAACACCATATATTTT
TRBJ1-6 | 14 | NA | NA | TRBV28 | CASLGRDPSSPLHF | TGTGCCAGCCTAGGCAGGGATCCTAGTTCACCCCTCCACTTT
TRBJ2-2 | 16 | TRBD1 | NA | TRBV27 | CASSLFSGGDTGELFF | TGTGCCAGCAGTTTATTTTCAGGGGGCGACACCGGGGAGCTGTTTTTT
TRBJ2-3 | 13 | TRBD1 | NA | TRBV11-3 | CASGTGGPDTQYF | TGTGCCAGCGGGACAGGGGGTCCAGATACGCAGTATTTT
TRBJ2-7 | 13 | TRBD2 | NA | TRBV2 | CASRQGLAGEQYF | TGTGCCAGCAGGCAGGGACTAGCGGGGGAGCAGTACTTC
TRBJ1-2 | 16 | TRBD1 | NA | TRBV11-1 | CASSLVAARGNHGYTF | TGTGCCAGCAGCTTAGTAGCTGCCAGGGGGAACCATGGCTACACCTTC
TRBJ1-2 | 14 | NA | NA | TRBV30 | CAWSGTDRASGYTF | TGTGCCTGGAGTGGGACAGATCGTGCTTCCGGCTACACCTTC
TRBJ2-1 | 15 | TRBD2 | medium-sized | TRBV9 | CASSVRTSGTGEQFF | TGTGCCAGCAGCGTAAGGACTAGCGGGACGGGTGAGCAGTTCTTC
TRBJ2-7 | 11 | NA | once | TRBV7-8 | CASIQQGEQYF | TGTGCCAGCATACAGCAGGGCGAGCAGTACTTC
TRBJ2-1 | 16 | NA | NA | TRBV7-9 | CASSLRGLQFYNEQFF | TGTGCCAGCAGCTTAAGAGGGCTTCAATTTTACAATGAGCAGTTCTTC
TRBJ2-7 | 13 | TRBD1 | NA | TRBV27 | CASSGWGQDEQYF | TGTGCCAGCAGTGGGTGGGGACAGGACGAGCAGTACTTC
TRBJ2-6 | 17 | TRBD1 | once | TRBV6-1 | CASSAGQGETGANVLTF | TGTGCCAGCAGTGCCGGACAGGGTGAGACTGGGGCCAACGTCCTGACTTTC